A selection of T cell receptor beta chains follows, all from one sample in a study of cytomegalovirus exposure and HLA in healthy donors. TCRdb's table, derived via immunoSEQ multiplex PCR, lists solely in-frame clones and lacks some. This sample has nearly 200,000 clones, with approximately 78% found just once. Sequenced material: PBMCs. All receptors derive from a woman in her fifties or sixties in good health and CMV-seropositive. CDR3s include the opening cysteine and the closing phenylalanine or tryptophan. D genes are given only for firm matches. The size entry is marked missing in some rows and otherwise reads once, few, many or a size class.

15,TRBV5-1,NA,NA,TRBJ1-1,TGCGCCAGCAGCCCCCGGGGGGACCCGCGCACTGAAGCTTTCTTT,CASSPRGDPRTEAFF
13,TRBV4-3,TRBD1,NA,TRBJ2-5,TGCGCCAGCAGCCACGACAGGGGAGAGACCCAGTACTTC,CASSHDRGETQYF
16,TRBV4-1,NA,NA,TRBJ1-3,TGCGCCAGCAGCCAAGCCCCCGGGAAGTCTGGAAACACCATATATTTT,CASSQAPGKSGNTIYF
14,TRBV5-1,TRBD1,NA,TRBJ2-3,TGCGCCAGCAGCCGACAGGGGGCAGTAGATACGCAGTATTTT,CASSRQGAVDTQYF
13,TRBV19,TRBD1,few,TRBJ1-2,TGTGCCAGTAGCCCCCGACAGGGCAGTGGCTACACCTTC,CASSPRQGSGYTF
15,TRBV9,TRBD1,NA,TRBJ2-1,TGTGCCAGCAGCCCCACGGGGACAGCTTACAATGAGCAGTTCTTC,CASSPTGTAYNEQFF
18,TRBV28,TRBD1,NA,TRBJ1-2,TGTGCCACCAATACCCCCTGGACAGGGCGAATCGGGAACTATGGCTACACCTTC,CATNTPWTGRIGNYGYTF
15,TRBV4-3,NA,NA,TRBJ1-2,TGCGCCAGCAGCCACCTCGGGGGTGGCAGCTATGGCTACACCTTC,CASSHLGGGSYGYTF
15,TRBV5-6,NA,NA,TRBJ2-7,TGTGCCAGCAGTCGGTACGGGGTCAACTCCTACGAGCAGTACTTC,CASSRYGVNSYEQYF
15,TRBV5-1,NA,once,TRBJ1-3,TGCGCCAGCAGCTTTCAGGGGAGCCCTGGAAACACCATATATTTT,CASSFQGSPGNTIYF
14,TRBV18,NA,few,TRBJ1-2,TGTGCCAGCTCCCAACGTTCAGGGGAAGATGGCTACACCTTC,CASSQRSGEDGYTF
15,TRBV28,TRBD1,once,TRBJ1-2,TGTGCCAGCAGTACCCAGGGGGGTCCTAACTATGGCTACACCTTC,CASSTQGGPNYGYTF
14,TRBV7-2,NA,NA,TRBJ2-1,TGTGCCAGCAGCCTTAGCGGAGTCTACAATGAGCAGTTCTTC,CASSLSGVYNEQFF
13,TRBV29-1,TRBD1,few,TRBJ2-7,TGCAGCGGGGGACAGGGCCTCTCCTACGAGCAGTACTTC,CSGGQGLSYEQYF
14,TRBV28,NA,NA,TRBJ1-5,TGTGCCAGCAGTTTAAGGGAGGGTACTCAGCCCCAGCATTTT,CASSLREGTQPQHF
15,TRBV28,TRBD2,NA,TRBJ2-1,TGTGCCAGCAGCCGGTCCGGGACTAGGATAAATGAGCAGTTCTTC,CASSRSGTRINEQFF
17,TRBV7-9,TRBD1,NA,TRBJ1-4,TGTGCCAGCAGCGATTGGCAAGGACAGGGGGCAAGTGAAAAACTGTTTTTT,CASSDWQGQGASEKLFF